The T cell receptor beta chain under discussion was sequenced for a study of cytomegalovirus exposure and HLA in healthy donors. Study details: Ancestry clustering placed 70% to 85% of approximately 370 genotyped donors in the Caucasian-associated cluster.

CDR3 length: 12 amino acids. Germline-derived CDR1 and CDR2 are GTSNPN and SVGIG (reference sequence). The V end was cut by 5 bases, the J end by 3 bases, with 11 bases between. A word on this clone: Antigen: not known.

Findings and limits, study-wide: The authors listed 150 to 200 TCR beta chains as cytomegalovirus-associated.

PCR employed 60 Vbeta and 13 Jbeta primers. Per the original methods: Later, about 80 million unique TCR beta chains were counted in an analysis, and approximately 9.9 million of them were shared. Assay: immunoSEQ multiplex PCR; the TCRdb copy retains only in-frame clones and omits some. That table is the source of V, J and clone size, and D and trimming were worked out from the DNA. The table gives roughly 78,000 clones; the top ten clones make up about 0.83% of it. V is TRBV30 and J is TRBJ2-7, with D perhaps TRBD1 (6 bases). The material sequenced was PBMCs. The clonotype originates from a boy younger than 18 in good health and CMV-seronegative. CDR3 region: CAWGQSNYEQYF. DNA of the CDR3: TGTGCCTGGGGACAGTCCAACTACGAGCAGTACTTC.